This T cell receptor (beta chain) is drawn from a study of blood T cell repertoires in COVID-19. The germline CDR1 and CDR2 sequences are MNHEY and SMNVEV (reference sequence). The CDR3 sequence is 15 residues long. The V gene end was trimmed by 6 bases and the J gene end by 6 bases; junction bases not matched to a gene: 14. Repertoires were generated with immunoSEQ multiplex PCR, while TCRdb's copy carries only in-frame clones and drops some. Among about 190,000 clones listed, around 91% were seen once. This TCR was recovered from a man aged 50 to 60 with acute or convalescent COVID-19. The sample was peripheral blood. The V gene is TRBV27, the J gene TRBJ2-7; the match to TRBD1 covers 7 bases. The CDR3 spells CASRDLGTDGSEQYV. CDR3 DNA sequence: TGTGCCAGCAGAGACCTTGGGACAGATGGTTCCGAGCAGTACGTC.